The rows below give T cell receptor beta chains drawn from one sample of a study of cytomegalovirus exposure and HLA in healthy donors. Assay: immunoSEQ multiplex PCR; the TCRdb copy retains only in-frame clones and omits some. This sample has 350,000 or so clones, with 80% to 90% found just once. The sequenced sample was PBMCs. Receptor source: a woman under 30 in good health and CMV-seronegative. CDR3s include the opening cysteine and the closing phenylalanine or tryptophan. The D gene is left open where the match is weak. Clone size, where shown, is once, few, many, or a class for clones that have expanded.

NA	TRBV5-4	TRBD1	TRBJ2-7	CASSATGGIYEQYF	TGTGCCAGCAGCGCGACAGGGGGCATCTACGAGCAGTACTTC
once	TRBV28	TRBD1	TRBJ1-2	CASSAPDRGFVYTF	TGTGCCAGCAGTGCCCCCGACAGGGGGTTCGTCTACACCTTC
NA	TRBV27	TRBD2	TRBJ2-3	CASSLGGGVLEDTQYF	TGTGCCAGCAGTTTAGGGGGAGGGGTACTTGAAGATACGCAGTATTTT
NA	TRBV2	TRBD2	TRBJ2-1	CASMGGLAGVNEQFF	TGTGCCAGCATGGGGGGACTAGCGGGAGTCAATGAGCAGTTCTTC
NA	TRBV4-2	TRBD2	TRBJ2-1	CASSQDQVGTSGSNEQFF	TGTGCCAGCAGCCAAGACCAAGTCGGGACTAGCGGGAGTAATGAGCAGTTCTTC
few	TRBV9	NA	TRBJ1-2	CASSASPREDGYTF	TGTGCCAGCAGCGCGAGCCCTCGGGAAGATGGCTACACCTTC
NA	TRBV5-6	NA	TRBJ2-1	CASSLGATRWSSYNEQFF	TGTGCCAGCAGCTTGGGGGCGACTAGATGGAGCTCCTACAATGAGCAGTTCTTC
NA	TRBV5-1	TRBD2	TRBJ2-1	CASSLSGLAGGSSYNEQFF	TGCGCCAGCAGCTTGAGCGGACTAGCGGGAGGGAGCTCCTACAATGAGCAGTTCTTC
once	TRBV4-3	TRBD2	TRBJ2-2	CASSQEFEREGVAGELFF	TGCGCCAGCAGCCAAGAGTTTGAGCGGGAGGGAGTTGCCGGGGAGCTGTTTTTT
NA	TRBV25-1	TRBD2	TRBJ2-3	CASSDSGRATDTQYF	TGTGCCAGCAGTGACAGCGGGAGGGCCACAGATACGCAGTATTTT
few	TRBV11-2	NA	TRBJ2-3	CASSHSINDLLGADTQYF	TGTGCCAGCAGCCATAGCATAAACGACCTCCTCGGGGCAGATACGCAGTATTTT
NA	TRBV6-5	TRBD2	TRBJ2-3	CASSGAGSTDTQYF	TGTGCCAGCAGCGGAGCGGGGAGCACAGATACGCAGTATTTT
NA	TRBV5-1	TRBD1	TRBJ2-2	CASSLGQGDTGELFF	TGCGCCAGCAGCTTGGGACAGGGGGACACCGGGGAGCTGTTTTTT
NA	TRBV19	TRBD2	TRBJ2-7	CASSPPRHSGRVNEQYF	TGTGCCAGTAGTCCCCCCCGGCACAGCGGGAGGGTAAACGAGCAGTACTTC
once	TRBV2	NA	TRBJ2-5	CASSELRLQETQYF	TGTGCCAGCAGCGAGCTGAGGCTCCAAGAGACCCAGTACTTC
once	TRBV19	NA	TRBJ2-1	CASTFEAGYNEQFF	TGTGCCAGTACCTTCGAGGCCGGCTACAATGAGCAGTTCTTC
few	TRBV14	TRBD1	TRBJ2-5	CASSQGSGGLETQYF	TGTGCCAGCAGCCAAGGATCAGGGGGCCTGGAGACCCAGTACTTC
NA	TRBV4-1	TRBD2	TRBJ2-1	CASSQEASGLYNEQFF	TGCGCCAGCAGCCAAGAGGCTAGCGGGTTGTACAATGAGCAGTTCTTC
NA	TRBV19	NA	TRBJ2-2	CASSNPQTGELFF	TGTGCCAGTAGTAACCCACAAACCGGGGAGCTGTTTTTT
NA	TRBV29-1	NA	TRBJ2-1	CSVGLLVYNEQFF	TGCAGCGTTGGACTCCTGGTTTACAATGAGCAGTTCTTC
NA	TRBV29-1	NA	TRBJ1-1	CSVLLQGFTEAFF	TGCAGCGTCTTATTACAGGGATTCACTGAAGCTTTCTTT
NA	TRBV28	TRBD2	TRBJ2-7	CASSSPLAGVYEQYF	TGTGCCAGCAGTTCGCCCCTAGCGGGAGTATACGAGCAGTACTTC
NA	TRBV5-3	TRBD2	TRBJ2-7	CARSGPLVAGEPYEQYF	TGTGCCAGAAGCGGCCCCCTAGTAGCGGGCGAACCCTACGAGCAGTACTTC
NA	TRBV7-8	TRBD2	TRBJ2-1	CASSLPKGASGGNEQFF	TGTGCCAGCAGCTTACCAAAGGGAGCTAGCGGGGGGAATGAGCAGTTCTTC
NA	TRBV11-2	NA	TRBJ1-4	CASSLVREGEKLFF	TGTGCCAGCAGCTTAGTCAGGGAGGGTGAAAAACTGTTTTTT
NA	TRBV12-5	TRBD2	TRBJ2-1	CASVHGGDNEQFF	TGTGCTAGTGTCCATGGGGGGGACAATGAGCAGTTCTTC
NA	TRBV15	TRBD2	TRBJ2-5	CATSRSFSAGGLGETQYF	TGTGCCACCAGCAGGTCCTTTTCGGCGGGAGGGCTTGGAGAGACCCAGTACTTC
NA	TRBV27	TRBD1	TRBJ2-1	CASSPGQGVPITYNEQFF	TGTGCCAGCAGCCCGGGACAGGGGGTCCCCATAACCTACAATGAGCAGTTCTTC
NA	TRBV5-6	TRBD2	TRBJ2-2	CASSPGGARRTGELFF	TGTGCCAGCAGCCCCGGGGGGGCGCGCAGAACCGGGGAGCTGTTTTTT
NA	TRBV14	TRBD1	TRBJ2-5	CASSRGFGTGETQYF	TGTGCCAGCAGCCGAGGGTTCGGGACAGGGGAGACCCAGTACTTC
NA	TRBV10-2	NA	TRBJ2-1	CASSESKGANEQFF	TGCGCCAGCAGTGAGTCGAAAGGGGCGAATGAGCAGTTCTTC
NA	TRBV29-1	TRBD1	TRBJ2-1	CSVDGLGQGPSNEQFF	TGCAGCGTTGACGGTTTGGGACAGGGACCTTCCAATGAGCAGTTCTTC
NA	TRBV30	TRBD1	TRBJ2-1	CAWSDGTGGPYNEQFF	TGTGCCTGGAGTGACGGGACAGGGGGTCCCTACAATGAGCAGTTCTTC
NA	TRBV29-1	NA	TRBJ1-1	CSVAGWNTEAFF	TGCAGCGTTGCAGGGTGGAACACTGAAGCCTTCTTT
NA	TRBV9	NA	TRBJ2-3	CASSVAGVRADTQYF	TGTGCCAGCAGCGTAGCGGGAGTCCGCGCAGATACGCAGTATTTT
once	TRBV28	TRBD2	TRBJ2-1	CASSLLQLAGHYNEQFF	TGTGCCAGCAGTCTCCTTCAACTAGCGGGTCACTACAATGAGCAGTTCTTC
NA	TRBV4-2	TRBD2	TRBJ2-7	CASSQVLAGPPYEQYF	TGTGCCAGCAGCCAAGTCTTAGCGGGACCTCCCTACGAGCAGTACTTC
once	TRBV18	TRBD1	TRBJ2-6	CASSRNPGQGALGANVLTF	TGTGCCAGCTCACGCAACCCGGGACAGGGGGCGCTTGGGGCCAACGTCCTGACTTTC
NA	TRBV4-3	TRBD2	TRBJ2-7	CASSPTTSGREQYF	TGCGCCAGCAGCCCTACCACTAGCGGGCGGGAGCAGTACTTC
NA	TRBV5-6	NA	TRBJ2-3	CASSLVSVTDTQYF	TGTGCCAGCAGCTTGGTTTCAGTTACAGATACGCAGTATTTT
once	TRBV2	TRBD1	TRBJ2-7	CASRGQGVNEQYF	TGTGCCAGCAGGGGACAGGGAGTGAACGAGCAGTACTTC
NA	TRBV5-1	NA	TRBJ2-3	CASSLDRVRTDTQYF	TGCGCCAGCAGCTTGGACAGGGTGCGGACAGATACGCAGTATTTT
NA	TRBV2	NA	TRBJ1-1	CATKWIDSHEAFF	TGTGCCACCAAATGGATTGACAGCCATGAAGCTTTCTTT
NA	TRBV15	NA	TRBJ2-7	CATSREKGMGLIYEQYF	TGTGCCACCAGCAGAGAGAAAGGCATGGGACTTATCTACGAGCAGTACTTC
NA	TRBV4-1	TRBD2	TRBJ2-3	CASSQGGIEILAGEGDTDTQYF	TGCGCCAGCAGCCAAGGGGGGATTGAGATACTAGCGGGAGAAGGGGACACAGATACGCAGTATTTT
NA	TRBV27	NA	TRBJ1-2	CASSPQGANYGYTF	TGTGCCAGCAGTCCACAGGGAGCTAACTATGGCTACACCTTC
NA	TRBV6-4	TRBD2	TRBJ2-1	CASSDSSLAGMIEQFF	TGTGCCAGCAGTGACTCGAGTCTAGCGGGAATGATTGAGCAGTTCTTC